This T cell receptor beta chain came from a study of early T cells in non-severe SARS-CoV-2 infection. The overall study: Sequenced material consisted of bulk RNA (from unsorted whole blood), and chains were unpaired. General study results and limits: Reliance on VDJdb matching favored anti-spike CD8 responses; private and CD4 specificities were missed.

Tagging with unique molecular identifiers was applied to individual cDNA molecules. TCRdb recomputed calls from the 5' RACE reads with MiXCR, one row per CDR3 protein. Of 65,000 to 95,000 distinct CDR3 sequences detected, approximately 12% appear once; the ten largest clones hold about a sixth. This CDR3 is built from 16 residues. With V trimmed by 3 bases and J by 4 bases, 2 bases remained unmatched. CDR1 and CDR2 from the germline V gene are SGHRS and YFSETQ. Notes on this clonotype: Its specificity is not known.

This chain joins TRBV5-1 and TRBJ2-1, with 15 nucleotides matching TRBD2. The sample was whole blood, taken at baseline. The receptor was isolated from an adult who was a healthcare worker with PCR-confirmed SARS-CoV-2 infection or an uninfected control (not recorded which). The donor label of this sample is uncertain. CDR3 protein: CASSWTSGRDYNEQFF. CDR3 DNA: TGCGCCAGCAGCTGGACTAGCGGGAGGGATTACAATGAGCAGTTCTTC.